This T cell receptor (beta chain) was obtained from a study of regulatory T cells in long-lasting Graves disease. This clonotype was detected a few times. Noted time point: newly diagnosed GD, antithyroid drugs for less than 3 months. TCR sequences were obtained from RNA taken from PBMCs. Library construction for TCR beta used iRepertoire HTBI primers and Arm-PCR of CDR3 regions. One entry per CDR3 protein, called by TCRdb with MiXCR from the multiplex PCR reads. The sample has a few hundred thousand distinct CDR3 sequences; approximately 18% are singletons. The V and J ends lost 0 bases and 4 bases respectively, with 10 bases between them. The germline CDR1 and CDR2 sequences are SGHKS and YYEKEE (reference sequence). The CDR3 is 14 amino acids. The same specimen was also included in a second study, on T cells in Graves' hyperthyroidism and ophthalmopathy.

This sample comprised peripheral blood mononuclear cells (PBMCs), obtained at new diagnosis, from a patient treated with antithyroid drugs. This TCR came from a woman aged 25-40 years with Graves disease. V and J are TRBV5-5 and TRBJ1-1; D unresolved. The CDR3 region has the DNA TGTGCCAGCAGCTTGGCTGGGGATGGCACTGAAGCTTTCTTT. Translating gives CASSLAGDGTEAFF. The full variable domain, with the rest looked up from reference TRBV5-5 and TRBJ1-1, is DAGVTQSPTHLIKTRGQQVTLRCSPISGHKSVSWYQQVLGQGPQFIFQYYEKEERGRGNFPDRFSARQFPNYSSELNVNALLLGDSALYLCASSLAGDGTEAFFGQGTRLTVV.